The clone carrying this T cell receptor beta chain has just a few counts. Its antigen is unidentified. This sample is part of a study of cytomegalovirus exposure and HLA in healthy donors. Background on the study: An early data release held tens of millions of unique TCRs from HLA-typed donors. Study outcomes and limitations: Sequence variants that were highly shared formed a cluster that was likely a sequencing artifact. When analyzed later, the rates of TCR association showed variation by HLA locus, with DRB1 the most and HLA-C the fewest. As a later analysis showed, a missense DCLRE1C variant was linked to trimming of TCR beta V- and J-genes.

CDR3 length: 15 amino acids. Germline V gives CDR1 ENHRY, CDR2 SYGVKD. V lost 4 bases to trimming and J lost 2 bases, with 12 bases between them. Both 60 Vbeta primers and 13 Jbeta primers went into the PCR. Using immunoSEQ multiplex PCR, the repertoire was profiled, and TCRdb retains in-frame clones only, with some absent. The data contain approximately 140,000 clones, nearly 80% of them singletons. The chain recombines TRBV10-3 with TRBJ1-3; D may be TRBD1 (6 bases). The sequenced material came from PBMCs. This receptor was taken from a man aged 40-49 years in good health and CMV-seropositive. CDR3 bases: TGTGCCATCAGTGGACAGACAGGAGCTGGAAACACCATATATTTT. It codes for CAISGQTGAGNTIYF.